This T cell receptor (beta chain) appears in the sequencing data of a study of shared clonotypes between healthy human individuals. Findings and limits, study-wide: Naive subsets generally had larger estimated richness than memory subsets. The sampled material consisted only of blood, and tissue repertoires are likely to differ.

This CDR3 contains 17 residues. Trimming removed 1 base from V and 0 bases from J; junction bases left unmatched: 5. Germline lookup yields CDR1 MDHEN and CDR2 SYDVKM. Genomic DNA per cell subset filled all wells of several immunoSEQ plates. Using immunoSEQ multiplex PCR, the repertoire was profiled, and TCRdb retains in-frame clones only, with some absent. The sample carries 1,500,000 or so clones, approximately 96% recorded once. A single count supports this clone. The antigen remains unidentified. The origin of this receptor is a man aged 30 to 39 in good health. The sequenced sample consisted of naive CD4+ T cells sorted from blood. Stated subset: CD45RA+ positively selected. This chain links TRBV28 with TRBJ2-3; 9 bases line up with TRBD1. CDR3 amino acids: CASSLSGTGYSTDTQYF. The CDR3 DNA is TGTGCCAGCAGTTTATCCGGGACAGGGTATAGCACAGATACGCAGTATTTT. The variable domain in full, completed from reference TRBV28 and TRBJ2-3, reads DVKVTQSSRYLVKRTGEKVFLECVQDMDHENMFWYRQDPGLGLRLIYFSYDVKMKEKGDIPEGYSVSREKKERFSLILESASTNQTSMYLCASSLSGTGYSTDTQYFGPGTRLTVL.